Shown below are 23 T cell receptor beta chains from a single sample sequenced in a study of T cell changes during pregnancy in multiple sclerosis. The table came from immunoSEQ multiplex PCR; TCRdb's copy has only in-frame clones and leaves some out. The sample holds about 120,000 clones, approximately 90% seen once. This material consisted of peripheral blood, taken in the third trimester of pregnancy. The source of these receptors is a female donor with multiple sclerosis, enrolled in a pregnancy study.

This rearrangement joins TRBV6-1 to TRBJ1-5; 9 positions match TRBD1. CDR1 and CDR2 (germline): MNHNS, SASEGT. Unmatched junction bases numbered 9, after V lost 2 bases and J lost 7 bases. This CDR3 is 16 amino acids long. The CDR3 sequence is CASSEFQQGARQPQHF. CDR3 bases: TGTGCCAGCAGTGAATTTCAACAGGGGGCGAGGCAGCCCCAGCATTTT.

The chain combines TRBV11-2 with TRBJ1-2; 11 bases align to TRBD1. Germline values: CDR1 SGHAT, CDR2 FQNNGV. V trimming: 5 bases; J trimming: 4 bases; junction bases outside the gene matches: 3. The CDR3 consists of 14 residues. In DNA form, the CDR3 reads TGTGCCAGCAGCCTCGGACAGGGGGCCTATGGCTACACCTTC. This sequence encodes CASSLGQGAYGYTF.

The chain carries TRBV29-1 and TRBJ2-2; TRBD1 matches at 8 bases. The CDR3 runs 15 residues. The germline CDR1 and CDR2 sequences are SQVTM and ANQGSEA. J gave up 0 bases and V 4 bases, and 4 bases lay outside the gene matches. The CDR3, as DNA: TGCAGCGTTGCCAGGGACAGGCCGAACACCGGGGAGCTGTTTTTT. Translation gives CSVARDRPNTGELFF.

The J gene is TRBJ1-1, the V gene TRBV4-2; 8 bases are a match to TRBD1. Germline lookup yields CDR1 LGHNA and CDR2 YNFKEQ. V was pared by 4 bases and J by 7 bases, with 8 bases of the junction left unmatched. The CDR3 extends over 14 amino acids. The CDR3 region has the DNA TGTGCCAGCAGCCCTAACCGGGACAGGCATGAAGCTTTCTTT. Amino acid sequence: CASSPNRDRHEAFF.

The CDR3 reads CASSPGQMNTEAFF. For the CDR3, the DNA is TGTGCCAGCAGCCCGGGACAGATGAACACTGAAGCTTTCTTT. J is TRBJ1-1 and V is TRBV11-2; 7 bases are shared with TRBD1. The CDR3 runs to 14 residues. The junction had 3 bases not matched to a gene; V was cut back by 5 bases and J by 0 bases. Germline lookup yields CDR1 SGHAT and CDR2 FQNNGV. The full variable domain, completed using reference TRBV11-2 and TRBJ1-1, is EAGVAQSPRYKIIEKRQSVAFWCNPISGHATLYWYQQILGQGPKLLIQFQNNGVVDDSQLPKDRFSAERLKGVDSTLKIQPAKLEDSAVYLCASSPGQMNTEAFFGQGTRLTVV.

The CDR3 loop reads CASSPTRAAADTQYF. The CDR3 DNA follows: TGTGCCAGCAGCCCCACCAGGGCGGCGGCAGATACGCAGTATTTT. The rearrangement joins TRBV7-9 to TRBJ2-3; D may be TRBD1 (5 bases). This CDR3 spans 15 amino acids. Trimming pared 5 bases from V and 4 bases from J, leaving 16 bases between. Per the germline V gene, CDR1 is SEHNR and CDR2 is FQNEAQ (reference sequence).

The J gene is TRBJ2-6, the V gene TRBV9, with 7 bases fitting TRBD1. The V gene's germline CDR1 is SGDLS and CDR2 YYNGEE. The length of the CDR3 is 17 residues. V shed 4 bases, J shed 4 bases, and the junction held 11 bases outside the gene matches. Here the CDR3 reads CASSTNYRGRGANVLTF. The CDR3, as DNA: TGTGCCAGCAGCACCAATTATAGGGGGCGGGGGGCCAACGTCCTGACTTTC. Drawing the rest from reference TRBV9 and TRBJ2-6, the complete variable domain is DSGVTQTPKHLITATGQRVTLRCSPRSGDLSVYWYQQSLDQGLQFLIQYYNGEERAKGNILERFSAQQFPDLHSELNLSSLELGDSALYFCASSTNYRGRGANVLTFGAGSRLTVL.

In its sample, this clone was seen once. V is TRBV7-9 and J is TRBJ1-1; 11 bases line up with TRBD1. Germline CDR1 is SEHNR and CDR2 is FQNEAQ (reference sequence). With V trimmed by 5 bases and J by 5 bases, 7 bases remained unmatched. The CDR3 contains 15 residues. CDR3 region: CASSLSGTGGTEAFF. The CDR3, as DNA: TGTGCCAGCAGCCTGTCCGGGACAGGGGGGACTGAAGCTTTCTTT.

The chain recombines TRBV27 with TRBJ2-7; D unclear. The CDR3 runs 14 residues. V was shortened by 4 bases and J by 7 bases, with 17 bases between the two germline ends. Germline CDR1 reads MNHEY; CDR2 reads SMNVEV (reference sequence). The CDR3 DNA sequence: TGTGCCAGCAGTTCTACCTCCCCCGGGTGGGAGCAGTACTTC. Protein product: CASSSTSPGWEQYF.

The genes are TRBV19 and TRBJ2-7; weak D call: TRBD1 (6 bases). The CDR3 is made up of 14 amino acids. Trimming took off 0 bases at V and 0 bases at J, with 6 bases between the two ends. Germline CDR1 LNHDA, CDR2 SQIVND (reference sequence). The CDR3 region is CASSIEDSSYEQYF. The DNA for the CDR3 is TGTGCCAGTAGTATAGAGGACAGCTCCTACGAGCAGTACTTC. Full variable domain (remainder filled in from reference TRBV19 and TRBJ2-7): DGGITQSPKYLFRKEGQNVTLSCEQNLNHDAMYWYRQDPGQGLRLIYYSQIVNDFQKGDIAEGYSVSREKKESFPLTVTSAQKNPTAFYLCASSIEDSSYEQYFGPGTRLTVT.

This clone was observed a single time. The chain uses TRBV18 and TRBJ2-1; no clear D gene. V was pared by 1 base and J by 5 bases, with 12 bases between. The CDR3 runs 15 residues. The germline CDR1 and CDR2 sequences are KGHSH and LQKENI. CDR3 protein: CASSPQFEVHNEQFF. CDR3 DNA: TGTGCCAGCTCACCACAATTCGAGGTCCACAATGAGCAGTTCTTC.

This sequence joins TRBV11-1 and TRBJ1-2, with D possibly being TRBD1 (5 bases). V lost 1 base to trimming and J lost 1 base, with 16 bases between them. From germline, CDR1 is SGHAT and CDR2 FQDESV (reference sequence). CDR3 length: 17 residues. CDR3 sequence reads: CASSLVSGQLHNYGYTF. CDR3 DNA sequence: TGTGCCAGCAGCTTAGTCTCCGGACAACTTCATAACTATGGCTACACCTTC.

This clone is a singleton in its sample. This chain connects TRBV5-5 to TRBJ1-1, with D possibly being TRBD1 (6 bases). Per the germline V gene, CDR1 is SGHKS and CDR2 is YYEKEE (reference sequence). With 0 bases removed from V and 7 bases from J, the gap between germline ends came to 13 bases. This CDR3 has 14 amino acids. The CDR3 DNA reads TGTGCCAGCAGCTTGGTACAGAGGGGGAATGAAGCTTTCTTT. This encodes CASSLVQRGNEAFF. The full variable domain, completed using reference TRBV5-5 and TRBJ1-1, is DAGVTQSPTHLIKTRGQQVTLRCSPISGHKSVSWYQQVLGQGPQFIFQYYEKEERGRGNFPDRFSARQFPNYSSELNVNALLLGDSALYLCASSLVQRGNEAFFGQGTRLTVV.

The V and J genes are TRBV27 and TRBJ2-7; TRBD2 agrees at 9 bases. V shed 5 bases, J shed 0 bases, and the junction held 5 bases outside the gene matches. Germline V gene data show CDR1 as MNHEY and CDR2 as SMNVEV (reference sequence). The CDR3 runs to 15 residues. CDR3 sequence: CASSTSSGVSYEQYF. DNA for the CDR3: TGTGCCAGCAGTACTTCTAGCGGGGTCTCCTACGAGCAGTACTTC.

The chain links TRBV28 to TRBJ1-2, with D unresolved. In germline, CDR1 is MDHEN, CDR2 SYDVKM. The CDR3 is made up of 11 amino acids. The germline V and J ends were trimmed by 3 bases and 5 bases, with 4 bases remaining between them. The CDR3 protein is CASSFLYGYTF. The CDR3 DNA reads TGTGCCAGCAGTTTCCTATATGGCTACACCTTC.

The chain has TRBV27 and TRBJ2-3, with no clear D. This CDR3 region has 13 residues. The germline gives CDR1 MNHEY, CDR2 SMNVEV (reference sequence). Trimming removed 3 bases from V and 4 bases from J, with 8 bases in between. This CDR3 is CASSFSRSDTQYF. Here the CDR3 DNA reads TGTGCCAGCAGTTTTAGCCGGTCAGATACGCAGTATTTT.

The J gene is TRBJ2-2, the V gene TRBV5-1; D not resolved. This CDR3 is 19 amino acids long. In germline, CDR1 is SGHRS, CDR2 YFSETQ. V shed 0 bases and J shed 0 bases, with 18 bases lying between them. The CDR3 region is CASSLALRGRLTNTGELFF. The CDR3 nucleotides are TGCGCCAGCAGCTTGGCGCTAAGAGGCAGACTTACGAACACCGGGGAGCTGTTTTTT.

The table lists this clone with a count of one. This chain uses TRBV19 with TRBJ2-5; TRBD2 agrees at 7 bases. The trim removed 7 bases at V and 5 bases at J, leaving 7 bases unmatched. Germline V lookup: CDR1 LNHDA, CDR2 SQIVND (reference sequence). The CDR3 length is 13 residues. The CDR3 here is CASTGLGSETQYF. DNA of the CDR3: TGTGCCAGTACCGGACTAGGTAGCGAGACCCAGTACTTC.

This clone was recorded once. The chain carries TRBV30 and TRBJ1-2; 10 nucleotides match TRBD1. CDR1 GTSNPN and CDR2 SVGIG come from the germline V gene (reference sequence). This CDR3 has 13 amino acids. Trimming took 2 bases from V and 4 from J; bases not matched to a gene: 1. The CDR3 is CAWSRTGGYGYTF. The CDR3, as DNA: TGTGCCTGGAGTCGGACAGGGGGCTATGGCTACACCTTC.

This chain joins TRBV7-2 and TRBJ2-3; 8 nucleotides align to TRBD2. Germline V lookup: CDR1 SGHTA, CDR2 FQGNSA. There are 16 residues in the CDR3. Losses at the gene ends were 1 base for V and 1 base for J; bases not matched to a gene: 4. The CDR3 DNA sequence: TGTGCCAGCAGCTTAGGAGCGGGAGCCGGCACAGATACGCAGTATTTT. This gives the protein CASSLGAGAGTDTQYF.

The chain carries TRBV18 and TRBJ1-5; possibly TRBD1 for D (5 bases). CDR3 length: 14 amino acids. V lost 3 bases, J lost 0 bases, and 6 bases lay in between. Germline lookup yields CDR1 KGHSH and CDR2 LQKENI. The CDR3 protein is CASSPTDSNQPQHF. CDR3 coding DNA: TGTGCCAGCTCACCGACAGATAGCAATCAGCCCCAGCATTTT.

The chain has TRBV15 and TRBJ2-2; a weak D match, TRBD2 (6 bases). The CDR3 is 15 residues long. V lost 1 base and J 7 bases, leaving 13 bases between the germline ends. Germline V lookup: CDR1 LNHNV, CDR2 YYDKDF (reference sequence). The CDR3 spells CATSRVGGEGGELFF. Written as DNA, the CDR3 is TGTGCCACCAGCAGAGTGGGAGGAGAGGGCGGGGAGCTGTTTTTT.

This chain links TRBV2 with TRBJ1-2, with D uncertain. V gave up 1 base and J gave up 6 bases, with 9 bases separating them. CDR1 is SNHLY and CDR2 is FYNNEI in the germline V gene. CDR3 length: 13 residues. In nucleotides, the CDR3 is TGTGCCAGCAGTGAAGTAGGCGGTGATGGCTACACCTTC. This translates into CASSEVGGDGYTF.